This T cell receptor beta chain was profiled in a study of shared clonotypes between healthy human individuals. Trimming cost V 2 bases and J 4 bases, with 10 bases left between them. The CDR3 has 14 amino acids. Study-wide results and limits: How much donors shared clonotypes was expected to be affected by sequencing depth.

Points on this clone: Its antigen is currently unknown.

Several immunoSEQ plates received, in even portions, the genomic DNA of each subset. Some clones are missing from TCRdb's copy, which holds only in-frame ones; the method was immunoSEQ multiplex PCR. Found here are over 400,000 clones, more than 65% of them singletons; the top ten hold approximately 12%. The chain is built from TRBV5-3 and TRBJ1-5; no reliable D call. TRBV5-3 is marked as an open reading frame, function uncertain. This TCR was sampled from a middle-aged woman in good health. Some clones in this sample may be carry-over from other donors' samples. Sequenced: PBMCs. The CDR3 loop reads CARSFRDGNQPQHF. The CDR3 bases are TGTGCCAGAAGCTTCCGGGATGGGAATCAGCCCCAGCATTTT.